Listed here are 4 T cell receptor beta chains from one sample, sequenced in a study of brain T cells in children with intractable seizures. Measured with immunoSEQ multiplex PCR; TCRdb has only the in-frame clones, and not every one. Of about 350,000 clones listed, about 94% are singletons. Time point indicated: blood from clinic visit 5 months post-surgery; TSC patient then seizure free. The source was peripheral blood, collected less than 6 months after surgery. These receptor sequences come from a boy under two years old with tuberous sclerosis and intractable seizures.

The genes are TRBV7-9 and TRBJ1-3; D gene unclear. CDR1 and CDR2 (germline): SEHNR, FQNEAQ (reference sequence). This CDR3 region has 13 residues. Trimming pared 5 bases from V and 3 bases from J, leaving 8 bases between. The chain's CDR3 is CASSPNNGNTIYF. The CDR3 region has the DNA TGTGCCAGCAGCCCAAACAATGGAAACACCATATATTTT.

The table lists this clone with a few counts. This chain connects TRBV5-4 to TRBJ2-7, with D possibly TRBD1 on 6 matching bases. V dropped 4 bases and J dropped 2 bases, with 16 bases sitting between them. CDR1 and CDR2 from the germline V gene are SGHNT and YYREEE (reference sequence). This CDR3 region has 15 residues. The CDR3 reads CASSGGRVGTYEQYF. Written as DNA, the CDR3 is TGTGCCAGCAGCGGGGGCAGGGTTGGGACCTACGAGCAGTACTTC.

This chain joins TRBV24-1 and TRBJ2-1; no clear D. Germline V lookup: CDR1 KGHDR, CDR2 SFDVKD. The CDR3 consists of 14 residues. V was shortened by 2 bases and J by 9 bases, with 13 bases between the two germline ends. CDR3 coding DNA: TGTGCCACCAGTGATTCCGTCTTAGTGGGTGAGCAGTTCTTC. Translated: CATSDSVLVGEQFF.

The rearrangement links TRBV5-1 to TRBJ2-1; no reliable D call. Trimming shortened V by 0 bases and J by 10 bases, and 14 bases separated the two germline ends. Germline loops: CDR1 SGHRS, CDR2 YFSETQ. The CDR3 loop spans 14 amino acids. The CDR3 spells CASSLGVGWGEQFF. The CDR3 nucleotides read TGCGCCAGCAGCTTGGGTGTGGGGTGGGGAGAGCAGTTCTTC.